The sequence of this TCR beta chain was determined in a study of blood T cell repertoires in COVID-19. Study context: COVID-19 samples from acute and convalescent phases originated in the United States, Italy and Spain.

The authors' processing: Estimates of nucleated cell counts were drawn from the amplification of reference gene primers. Measured with immunoSEQ multiplex PCR; TCRdb has only the in-frame clones, and not every one. V and J calls and clone size come straight from that table; D and trimming were deduced from the DNA. The data show around 170,000 clones, 88% seen once. Sequencing was performed on PBMCs or T cells enriched from blood (not recorded which). The origin of this receptor is a woman between 18 and 30 years old who had recovered from COVID-19.

CDR3 coding DNA: TGTGCCAGTAGTATTGGACAGGGGGAATACTATGGCTACACCTTC. Translated: CASSIGQGEYYGYTF. V is TRBV19 and J is TRBJ1-2, with 10 nucleotides matching TRBD1. In germline, CDR1 is LNHDA, CDR2 SQIVND (reference sequence). Trimming cost V 3 bases and J 3 bases; bases outside gene matches: 4. The CDR3 runs 15 residues.